This TCR beta chain was identified during a study of radiation and T cells in renal cell carcinoma. Study overall: Nephrectomy followed 15 Gy stereotactic body radiation by 4 weeks.

This CDR3 region has 15 residues. CDR1 is MDHEN, CDR2 SYDVKM, per germline. V shed 2 bases, J shed 9 bases, and the junction held 11 bases outside the gene matches. Noted time point: baseline pretreatment blood. Treatment reported: 15 Gy SBRT to primary tumor, nephrectomy 4 weeks later. Notes on the study in general: Baseline intratumoral clonotype presence is unknown without pretreatment biopsies.

This clone was seen just once. Its cognate antigen is unknown. Repertoires were generated with immunoSEQ multiplex PCR, while TCRdb's copy carries only in-frame clones and drops some. This sample has approximately 100,000 clones; about 88% occur once, and the top ten carry 6.5% to 8.5%. The rearrangement uses TRBV28 and TRBJ2-7; 9 bases are a match to TRBD2. The clonotype was recovered from a man between 45 and 60 years old with renal cell carcinoma. The input for sequencing was blood, taken from a patient whose treatment included radiotherapy and nephrectomy. The CDR3 sequence is CASSLGGRALVGQYF. In DNA, the CDR3 is TGTGCCAGCAGTTTAGGCGGGAGGGCACTTGTGGGGCAGTACTTC.